Each of the 4 T cell receptor beta chains below was sequenced from the same sample in a study of blood T cell repertoires in COVID-19. This table comes from immunoSEQ multiplex PCR, and its TCRdb copy is limited to in-frame clones, with some not included. Seen here are tens of thousands of clones, 85% to 95% observed once, and the top ten hold 1.5% to 2%. Sequencing was performed on peripheral blood. The receptors derive from a man in his sixties with acute or convalescent COVID-19.

This chain uses TRBV19 with TRBJ2-6; 7 bases match TRBD1. J gave up 0 bases and V 5 bases, and 7 bases lay outside the gene matches. The CDR3 contains 17 residues. Looked up from germline, CDR1 is LNHDA and CDR2 is SQIVND (reference sequence). The CDR3 protein is CASSPRRDSSGANVLTF. Here the CDR3 DNA reads TGTGCCAGTAGTCCCCGTCGGGACAGCTCTGGGGCCAACGTCCTGACTTTC.

The chain recombines TRBV5-4 with TRBJ1-3; D unresolved. This CDR3 spans 13 amino acids. CDR1 is SGHNT, CDR2 YYREEE, per germline (reference sequence). Trimming left V 4 bases short and J 2 bases short, with 7 bases between. The CDR3 coding sequence is TGTGCCAGCAGCACGAGGACTGGAAACACCATATATTTT. Residues: CASSTRTGNTIYF.

The chain employs TRBV29-1 and TRBJ2-3, with TRBD2 as a possible D gene (6 bases). Germline CDR1 and CDR2: SQVTM and ANQGSEA. Trimming stripped 7 bases from V and 6 bases from J, with 17 bases between. There are 13 residues in the CDR3. The CDR3 DNA reads TGCAGCGGGATTAGCGGTGGGGGGGATACGCAGTATTTT. Translation: CSGISGGGDTQYF.

This clone was seen only once. The chain joins TRBV6-5 to TRBJ2-2, with TRBD2 identical over 9 bases. V was pared by 7 bases and J by 8 bases, with 11 bases of the junction left unmatched. CDR1 MNHEY and CDR2 SVGAGI come from the germline V gene. This CDR3 has 15 residues. DNA for the CDR3: TGTGCCAGCACCCCGGGGCTAGCGGGAAGGGGGGAGCTGTTTTTT. Amino acids: CASTPGLAGRGELFF.